This is a list of T cell receptor beta chains from one sample in a study of T cells in Graves' hyperthyroidism and ophthalmopathy. TCRdb re-called the multiplex PCR reads through MiXCR, storing one row per CDR3 protein. The sample lists some 760,000 distinct CDR3 sequences, 12% to 15% occurring once. The specimen was blood. Receptor source: a woman between 18 and 29 years old with Graves' hyperthyroidism. Both conserved end residues are part of each CDR3. A D gene is named only where the DNA matches it firmly. Rows may omit the clone size; those that give it use once, few, many or a size class.

V	J	size	D	DNA	CDR3
TRBV6-2/TRBV6-3	TRBJ2-7	many	TRBD1	TGTGCCAGCAGTTACTCTTCCGCTAGGACAGGGGTCATCTACGAGCAGTACTTC	CASSYSSARTGVIYEQYF
TRBV7-9	TRBJ2-5	.	.	TGTGCCAGCAGCTTAGTAAGGGGCGAAGGCCAAGAGACCCAGTACTTC	CASSLVRGEGQETQYF
TRBV29-1	TRBJ1-1	many	TRBD1	TGCAGCCTTCCCTACAGGGGAAACACTGAAGCTTTCTTT	CSLPYRGNTEAFF
TRBV28	TRBJ2-5	many	.	TGTGCCAGCAGTTTATTTACCCCCGGGGCCGGCCATCAAGAGACCCAGTACTTC	CASSLFTPGAGHQETQYF
TRBV7-2	TRBJ1-2	many	.	TGTGCCAGCAGCTTAACACCTTACCGCTACACCTTC	CASSLTPYRYTF
TRBV7-9	TRBJ1-2	few	TRBD1	TGTGCCAGCAGCCGCAGGCCGGGACAGGGAAGGGTCGGGGCGCCATATGGCTACACCTTC	CASSRRPGQGRVGAPYGYTF
TRBV4-1	TRBJ2-1	few	TRBD2	TGCGCCAGCAGCCAAGATGCGGCGGGAGTATGGTCCTACAATGAGCAGTTCTTC	CASSQDAAGVWSYNEQFF
TRBV13	TRBJ1-4	.	.	TGTGCCAGCAGCTTAGGAGTGAGGCCCCGGAATGAAAAACTGTTTTTT	CASSLGVRPRNEKLFF
TRBV29-1	TRBJ2-1	many	.	TGCAGCGTTGAAATAATAGGCGTGATCACCGGAGGGGAGCAGTTCTTC	CSVEIIGVITGGEQFF
TRBV14	TRBJ2-3	few	.	TGTGCCAGCAGCCAACGCCCCGGGACGCGTGGAGATACGCAGTATTTT	CASSQRPGTRGDTQYF
TRBV28	TRBJ1-3	many	.	TGTGCCAGCGTGCAGGGCAATACTGGAAACACCATATATTTT	CASVQGNTGNTIYF
TRBV6-6	TRBJ1-4	.	.	TGTGCCAGCAGTTACTCTCCCAGGGGTGAAAAACTGTTTTTT	CASSYSPRGEKLFF
TRBV7-9	TRBJ2-2	few	TRBD2	TGTGCCAGCAGCTTTCCCGGGACTAGCGGGATCTATACTGGGGAGCTGTTTTTT	CASSFPGTSGIYTGELFF
TRBV14	TRBJ2-1	many	.	TGTGCCAGCAGCCAAGGGCAGTATTGGCAGACGGTTTGGAATGAGCAGTTCTTC	CASSQGQYWQTVWNEQFF
TRBV27	TRBJ2-2	few	.	TGTGCCAGCAGTTCCGCTCGAAACACCGGGGAGCTGTTTTTT	CASSSARNTGELFF
TRBV6-1	TRBJ2-3	many	TRBD1	TGTGCCAGCATTGGCTTACCGGGACAGGGGCGCACAGATACGCAGTATTTT	CASIGLPGQGRTDTQYF
TRBV28	TRBJ2-5	.	TRBD2	TGTGCCAGCAGTACTCCGGGACTAGGAACTGAAGAGACCCAGTACTTC	CASSTPGLGTEETQYF
TRBV18	TRBJ2-2	.	.	TGTGCCAGCTCACCAAAACGGCGCCCGAACACCGGGGAGCTGTTTTTT	CASSPKRRPNTGELFF
TRBV6-1	TRBJ2-7	many	.	TGTGCCGGCAGTTACGGAACCGCCCACGAGCAGTACTTC	CAGSYGTAHEQYF
TRBV7-2	TRBJ1-2	few	.	TGTGCCAGCAGCTTAAGGGCAATAAACAGGGTTGGCTACACCTTC	CASSLRAINRVGYTF
TRBV20-1	TRBJ2-7	many	.	TGCAGTGCTAGAGATCAGGCCGCACTTATGCACTTC	CSARDQAALMHF
TRBV15	TRBJ2-7	.	TRBD2	TGTGCCACCAGCAGAGATACCCTAGCGGGAATCTACGAGCAGTACTTC	CATSRDTLAGIYEQYF
TRBV6-2/TRBV6-3	TRBJ1-5	many	.	TGTGCCAGCAGTTACCAAATTAATCAGCCCCAGCATTTT	CASSYQINQPQHF
TRBV19	TRBJ1-5	few	.	TGTGCCAGCCTACAGGAGATCAATCAGCCCCAGCATTTT	CASLQEINQPQHF
TRBV18	TRBJ2-5	many	.	TGTGCCAGCTCACCAAATCGAGGGGAAGAGACCCAGTACTTC	CASSPNRGEETQYF
TRBV20-1	TRBJ2-1	many	TRBD2	TGCAGTGCTAGACGTCTAGCGGGACACAATGAGCAGTTCTTC	CSARRLAGHNEQFF
TRBV6-1	TRBJ2-1	many	TRBD2	TGTGCCAGCAGTTACCGGACTAGCGGGAGTCGCGGGAATGAGCAGTTCTTC	CASSYRTSGSRGNEQFF
TRBV19	TRBJ2-2	.	TRBD2	TGTGCCAGCACTAGCGGGAGGGTGCTGGGGGAGCTGTTTTTT	CASTSGRVLGELFF
TRBV28	TRBJ1-5	many	.	TGTGCCAGCAGTCCGACCGGGGAAGGCAATCAGCCCCAGCATTTT	CASSPTGEGNQPQHF
TRBV4-3	TRBJ2-1	few	.	TGCGCCAGCAGGGAAGTGGGCAGGGTGGGCAATGAGCAGTTCTTC	CASREVGRVGNEQFF